This T cell receptor beta chain was retrieved from a study of blood T cells in healthy people across ages. Study context: Capture by template switching was about one barcoded beta molecule per two T cells.

Notes on the study in general: Roughly linearly, TCR beta diversity per million T cells fell as age increased.

The CDR3 has 14 amino acids. In the case of this clonotype: What it binds is unknown. The junction does not match germline at one end; this may be a read error.

With a J-beta primer mix and a sample-barcoded 5' primer, a second PCR ran about 7 to 12 cycles. Each cDNA molecule carried a tag from a template-switch adaptor that contained 12 random nucleotides. Each CDR3 protein is one row after TCRdb ran MiXCR on the 5' RACE reads. The sample consists of more than 800,000 distinct CDR3 sequences, more than 25% of them appearing once. The receptor's source is a woman aged 80 or over in good health. The sequencing input was blood. The J gene is TRBJ1-2, the V gene TRBV12-3 or TRBV12-4; D remains ambiguous. CDR3 in amino acids: CASSSSGIGQGCTF. DNA of the CDR3: TGTGCCAGCAGTTCCTCAGGTATTGGGCAAGGCTGCACCTTC.